Sequencing of this T cell receptor (beta chain) was carried out in a study of CD8 T cells in acute hepatitis C reinfection (dated by TCRdb to about 2021). Notes on the research overall: The TCRbeta repertoire of CD8+ T cells specific for the HCV NS3-1073 epitope was profiled during acute infection and after viral clearance. Paired acute and follow-up samples were contributed by four spontaneous resolvers. General conclusions and limits of the study: CDR3 sequences shared with other epitopes were rarely observed, and exact matching may have been limited by differing sequencing approaches. Preferential use of the TRBV04 and TRBV06 gene families was observed in all groups, and this preferential usage was not explained by overrepresentation in the naive pool. Thirteen public clonotypes were identified irrespective of outcome, and one of the public clonotypes used V04-02/J02-02. Only the TCRbeta chain was sequenced in bulk, so alphabeta pairing of public clonotypes could not be determined. High diversity was observed in NS3-1073 specific repertoires, and no significant differences in diversity were found between acute resolver, follow-up resolver and acute chronic samples. Follow-up repertoires were not available for chronically infected subjects, because NS3-1073 specific cells were too rare to be sorted.

Genomic DNA was extracted from FACS-sorted cells, and TCRbeta chain sequencing was performed through the commercial immunoSEQ service. The original methods were these. Repertoire data were analyzed with ImmunoSEQ Analyzer software v3.0 and R v3.5.1. Only productive rearrangements were analyzed, as sequences containing stop codons or out-of-frame rearrangements were removed. The sequencing provider supplied the metrics for Simpson diversity, Shannon entropy, CDR3 length and nucleotide addition. Clonotypes were categorized by frequency as dominant, sub-dominant, low or lowest abundance, and clonotypes below 0.1% were excluded from most analyses. A CDR3 amino acid clonotype was called public when found in at least two subjects at a cumulative frequency of at least 0.5%. The table comes from immuneACCESS by way of TCRdb, which keeps in-frame sequences with V and J called. Part of the clones is missing from these tables; in studies checked, under half for an unresolved V gene and the rest for unknown reasons. The D gene and trimming were derived from the DNA, and the V and J assignments and clone size from that table. This sample lists 30,000 to 45,000 clones; approximately 83% were detected once. The ten largest clones add up to 11% of the sample.

According to the study, the label for this sample's time point signals: naive CD8 control sorted from an acute-time-point sample. Enrolled in the Montreal Hepatitis C Cohort (HEPCO) in Canada, the donors were people who inject drugs, and these donors were followed every 3 months. A positive HCV RNA or antibody test that followed a negative test within the previous 24 weeks was the definition used for acute primary HCV infection. Surface staining used CD3, CD8 and CD45RO antibodies, with an aqua fixable dye to exclude dead cells. The cohort included roughly 8 spontaneous resolvers, defined as subjects with HCV RNA clearance within 24 weeks. From thawed, previously cryostored peripheral blood mononuclear cells, CD8+ T cells were purified through negative selection performed by means of the MACS CD8+ T cell Isolation Kit. Cells were sorted on a BD FACSAria II cell sorter. V loses 5 bases, J loses 7 bases, and the germline ends lie 14 bases apart. From cysteine to phenylalanine, the CDR3 is 13 amino acids long. Only the CDR3 region is kept as DNA, spanning 39 bases read in frame from base 1. CDR1 and CDR2, per the germline V gene, are SGHVS and FNYEAQ.

A note on this clone: Its antigen is currently not known. No base quality values were provided; no much bigger clone lies one nucleotide off.

The clonotype was recovered from a woman under 30 who spontaneously cleared hepatitis C infection. The sequence joins TRBV7-6 to TRBJ1-2, and perhaps TRBD1 as D gene, on 5 matching bases. Input material: naive CD8+ T cells from PBMCs. Sample cell subset or site, as interpreted from the label and publication: sorted total naive CD45RO-negative CD8+ T cells. The nucleotide sequence reads as follows: TGTGCCAGCAGCCTCCGAGGGGAAGGTGGCTACACCTTC. This translates into CASSLRGEGGYTF.